The entry below gives a single TCR beta chain sequence along with its context. Antigen unknown. TCRdb's copy holds only in-frame clones and misses some; the assay was immunoSEQ multiplex PCR. The repertoire holds approximately 400,000 clones, 92% seen once, with 3.9% in the top ten. This sample is drawn from a study of Ad26.COV2.S vaccination and SARS-CoV-2 variants. The study, taken as a whole, reports: Vaccine and placebo recipients had comparable breadth of non-spike TCRs. Using TCR breadth and depth analyses may have led to underestimated total T cell responses. Individuals receiving vaccine had higher spike-specific TCR breadth than placebo recipients did.

V was shortened by 4 bases and J by 8 bases, with 14 bases between the two germline ends. This CDR3 region has 13 residues. Germline lookup yields CDR1 SGHDN and CDR2 FVKESK. The sample was peripheral blood, taken after recovery from COVID-19. The sequence derives from a human donor who had recovered from COVID-19. The gene calls are TRBV14 and TRBJ1-2; no clear D. CDR3 nucleotides: TGTGCCAGCAGCCCGATCGAGTCGGTGGGCTACACCTTC. This sequence encodes CASSPIESVGYTF.